The TCR beta chain under discussion was sequenced for a study of control samples from healthy donors and cancer patients. Sequencing was performed with immunoSEQ multiplex PCR; in TCRdb, only in-frame clones are kept and a portion is missing. The sample consists of about 71,000 clones, 85% to 90% of them appearing once. V lost 1 base, J lost 4 bases, and 6 bases lay in between. Per the germline V gene, CDR1 is ENHRY and CDR2 is SYGVKD. The CDR3 loop spans 13 amino acids. This TCR was sampled from a man in his fifties or sixties with lung cancer. The chain links TRBV10-3 to TRBJ2-3, with D hard to call. The sample consisted of PBMCs. The CDR3 protein is CAISEFSSDTQYF. The CDR3 bases are TGTGCCATCAGTGAGTTCAGCTCAGATACGCAGTATTTT.